Presented here are 14 T cell receptor beta chains from one specimen sequenced in a study of Ad26.COV2.S vaccination and SARS-CoV-2 variants (dated by TCRdb to about 2021). The treatment or condition label, read with the paper, signifies: about 20 received Ad26.COV2.S at low or high dose, single or two shots; roughly five received placebo; per-sample allocation not given. For vaccine and placebo recipients, repertoires were sequenced using samples collected on day 63 after the first injection. The receptor library was made with the immunoSEQ multiplex PCR assay. The source is immuneACCESS, and TCRdb retained only in-frame sequences with V and J called. Part of the clones is not carried over; for the studies checked, unresolved V genes explain less than half of this, and the remainder is unexplained. The sample records hundreds of thousands of clones, 85% to 90% of which are singletons. The ten largest clonotypes hold under 6% of the sample.

This specimen consisted of peripheral blood, obtained in a trial of Ad26.COV2.S vaccine versus placebo. These receptors were obtained from a person between 18 and 65 years old who received the Ad26.COV2.S COVID-19 vaccine or a placebo.

This clone was detected a few times. This chain links TRBV11-1 with TRBJ2-5; D assignment may be TRBD1 or TRBD2 (5 bases each). CDR1 and CDR2 (germline): SGHAT, FQDESV (reference sequence). Trimming took off 1 base at V and 2 bases at J, with 11 bases between the two ends. There are 15 residues in the CDR3. The CDR3 DNA is TGTGCCAGCAGCTTAGTAATGGGGGTGCAAGAGACCCAGTACTTC. It translates to CASSLVMGVQETQYF.

The chain uses TRBV11-2 and TRBJ1-1; TRBD1 is a possible D gene (5 bases). The V and J ends lost 2 bases and 6 bases respectively, with 10 bases between them. The CDR3 is made up of 13 amino acids. The germline V gene encodes CDR1 SGHAT and CDR2 FQNNGV. CDR3 sequence reads: CASSLYQGAEAFF. CDR3 DNA sequence: TGTGCCAGCAGCTTATATCAGGGCGCTGAAGCTTTCTTT.

The chain has TRBV7-9 and TRBJ1-4, with 7 bases matching TRBD1. Germline loops: CDR1 SEHNR, CDR2 FQNEAQ (reference sequence). This CDR3 spans 18 amino acids. Trimming cost V 1 base and J 2 bases; bases outside gene matches: 10. The CDR3 nucleotides read TGTGCCAGCAGCTTAGGGGCCAACAGGGGATTGACTAATGAAAAACTGTTTTTT. Translating it yields CASSLGANRGLTNEKLFF. Based on the CDR3 plus reference TRBV7-9 and TRBJ1-4, the full variable domain is DTGVSQNPRHKITKRGQNVTFRCDPISEHNRLYWYRQTLGQGPEFLTYFQNEAQLEKSRLLSDRFSAERPKGSFSTLEIQRTEQGDSAMYLCASSLGANRGLTNEKLFFGSGTQLSVL.

The chain joins TRBV20-1 to TRBJ2-5; no reliable D call. Germline CDR1 DFQATT, CDR2 SNEGSKA (reference sequence). Trimming removed 6 bases at V and 2 bases at J, with 7 bases between. The CDR3 extends over 11 amino acids. The CDR3 DNA is TGCAGTGCGGCCTGGCAAGAGACCCAGTACTTC. Translation: CSAAWQETQYF.

This chain uses TRBV18 with TRBJ2-3, with a tentative D call TRBD1 (6 bases). V was clipped by 3 bases and J by 0 bases, with 10 bases between them. The CDR3 has 15 amino acids. The germline V gene encodes CDR1 KGHSH and CDR2 LQKENI. The CDR3 bases are TGTGCCAGCTCACCCGGGACACTTAGCACAGATACGCAGTATTTT. It codes for CASSPGTLSTDTQYF.

The V gene is TRBV18, the J gene TRBJ2-7; a possible D gene is TRBD1 (5 bases). V dropped 5 bases and J dropped 2 bases, with 7 bases sitting between them. Germline lookup yields CDR1 KGHSH and CDR2 LQKENI. The CDR3 consists of 12 residues. The CDR3 coding sequence is TGTGCCAGCTCAACGGACACCTACGAGCAGTACTTC. Translation: CASSTDTYEQYF.

The count of this clone is one. The chain has TRBV9 and TRBJ2-7; 9 positions match TRBD1. The CDR3 consists of 15 residues. Germline trimming cut 0 bases from V and 4 bases from J; bases unmatched to any gene: 5. CDR1 and CDR2 from the germline V gene are SGDLS and YYNGEE. The CDR3 loop reads CASSVAGTGLYEQYF. The CDR3 DNA is TGTGCCAGCAGCGTAGCCGGGACAGGGTTATACGAGCAGTACTTC.

The chain employs TRBV19 and TRBJ2-2, with TRBD1 as a possible D gene (5 bases). Germline loops: CDR1 LNHDA, CDR2 SQIVND (reference sequence). V dropped 3 bases and J dropped 6 bases, with 14 bases sitting between them. The CDR3 totals 15 residues. CDR3 residues: CASSISRVRAGELFF. CDR3 DNA: TGTGCCAGTAGTATCTCCAGGGTCAGGGCCGGGGAGCTGTTTTTT.

A word on this clone: Other DNA sequences in this sample translate to the same CDR3. The chain is built from TRBV4-1 and TRBJ2-2, with TRBD2 identical over 9 bases. This CDR3 has 16 amino acids. Trimming at V came to 1 base and at J to 2 bases, leaving 2 bases not matched to a gene. CDR1 MGHRA and CDR2 YSYEKL come from the germline V gene. DNA of the CDR3: TGCGCCAGCAGCCAAGGACTAGCGGAAAACACCGGGGAGCTGTTTTTT. Amino acids: CASSQGLAENTGELFF.

J is TRBJ1-4 and V is TRBV6-6, with a possible D match to TRBD1 (6 bases). Germline V lookup: CDR1 MNHNY, CDR2 SVGAGI (reference sequence). The CDR3 has 14 residues. V was clipped by 6 bases and J by 8 bases, with 16 bases between them. The DNA for the CDR3 is TGTGCCAGCAGAACAGGGTCGGAAGGAGAAAAACTGTTTTTT. The encoded protein is CASRTGSEGEKLFF.

This rearrangement joins TRBV13 to TRBJ2-4; D remains ambiguous. Germline V gene data show CDR1 as PRHDT and CDR2 as FYEKMQ (reference sequence). The V and J ends lost 0 bases and 2 bases respectively, with 8 bases between them. The CDR3 length is 15 residues. CDR3: CASSLGGRPKNIQYF. The CDR3 region has the DNA TGTGCCAGCAGCTTAGGCGGTAGGCCCAAAAACATTCAGTACTTC.

V gene TRBV2 combines with J gene TRBJ2-7; TRBD1 aligns across 7 bases. Per the germline V gene, CDR1 is SNHLY and CDR2 is FYNNEI. This CDR3 has 15 residues. V dropped 2 bases and J dropped 4; count of bases not matched to a gene: 8. The CDR3 coding sequence is TGTGCCAGCAGTGAAACCTGGGGACAGAAGTACGAGCAGTACTTC. Translating it yields CASSETWGQKYEQYF.

This sequence joins TRBV27 and TRBJ1-4; tentatively, D is TRBD1 (5 bases). CDR3 length equals 14 residues. Germline V CDR1 and CDR2: MNHEY, SMNVEV (reference sequence). Trimming took 5 bases from V and 8 from J, leaving 15 bases between them. CDR3 region: CASSPRGTGEKLFF. CDR3 coding DNA: TGTGCCAGCAGTCCTAGGGGCACGGGGGAAAAACTGTTTTTT. Full variable domain (missing parts from reference TRBV27 and TRBJ1-4): EAQVTQNPRYLITVTGKKLTVTCSQNMNHEYMSWYRQDPGLGLRQIYYSMNVEVTDKGDVPEGYKVSRKEKRNFPLILESPSPNQTSLYFCASSPRGTGEKLFFGSGTQLSVL.

The chain combines TRBV15 with TRBJ1-2; tentative D call: TRBD1 (6 bases). Trimming removed 3 bases at V and 5 bases at J, with 10 bases between. The V gene's germline CDR1 is LNHNV and CDR2 YYDKDF (reference sequence). This CDR3 comprises 13 residues. In nucleotides, the CDR3 is TGTGCCACCAGCAGCAGCAGGGGTTATGGCTACACCTTC. Translating it yields CATSSSRGYGYTF.